The source of this TCR beta chain is a study of T cells after yellow fever vaccination. Turning to the study itself: Preparing low-cell-number fractions relied on SMART-Seq v4 Ultra Low Input.

As to this clonotype: The antigen remains unidentified.

CDR1 is SGHRS, CDR2 YFSETQ, per germline. This CDR3 is built from 13 residues. Trimming at V came to 2 bases and at J to 6 bases, leaving 5 bases not matched to a gene. Study results and limitations: Overlap between CD4 and CD8 compartments was detected for a small share of clonotypes.

TCRdb reprocessed the 5' RACE reads with MiXCR, giving one entry per CDR3 protein. This table has just under 600,000 distinct CDR3 sequences, roughly 14% appearing once. V gene TRBV5-1 combines with J gene TRBJ2-7, with 7 positions matching TRBD2. The sample here was PBMCs, taken on the day of the yellow fever booster vaccination. The sequence derives from a man aged 30 to 39 who received the YFV17D yellow fever vaccine. The CDR3: CASSFRSGAEQYF. CDR3 sequence (DNA): TGCGCCAGCAGCTTCAGAAGCGGGGCCGAGCAGTACTTC.